One and the same sample provided the 17 T cell receptor beta chains below, sequenced in a study of blood T cell repertoires in COVID-19. Method: immunoSEQ multiplex PCR; TCRdb's copy keeps in-frame clones and lacks some. The repertoire holds 350,000 to 550,000 clones, with around 87% as singletons. The material sequenced was PBMCs or T cells enriched from blood (not recorded which). The origin of the receptors is a man younger than 45 who had recovered from COVID-19.

This chain joins TRBV29-1 and TRBJ2-2, with D unclear. The germline gives CDR1 SQVTM, CDR2 ANQGSEA. Trimming removed 1 base from V and 0 bases from J, with 3 bases in between. CDR3 length: 13 amino acids. The CDR3 here is CSVEGPNTGELFF. The CDR3 bases are TGCAGCGTTGAAGGGCCGAACACCGGGGAGCTGTTTTTT.

The chain links TRBV28 to TRBJ2-7, with a possible D match to TRBD2 (6 bases). Germline V lookup: CDR1 MDHEN, CDR2 SYDVKM. The CDR3 extends over 16 amino acids. Trimming pared 2 bases from V and 5 bases from J, leaving 19 bases between. In DNA form, the CDR3 reads TGTGCCAGCAGTTTAGATTCCCCAGGGAGGATCCACGAGCAGTACTTC. Amino acid sequence: CASSLDSPGRIHEQYF.

J is TRBJ1-1 and V is TRBV4-1; D unclear. The CDR3 runs 15 residues. CDR1 is MGHRA, CDR2 YSYEKL, per germline. The ends were cut back, 0 bases at V and 5 bases at J, with 13 bases in the middle. This chain's CDR3 is CASSQDAGRATEAFF. The CDR3 nucleotides read TGCGCCAGCAGCCAAGATGCAGGCAGAGCTACTGAAGCTTTCTTT.

The gene calls are TRBV5-1 and TRBJ1-4; the match to TRBD1 covers 7 bases. V lost 4 bases, J lost 6 bases, and 6 bases stayed unmatched. In germline, CDR1 is SGHRS, CDR2 YFSETQ. The CDR3 has 14 residues. The CDR3 DNA reads as TGCGCCAGCAGCCTACAGGGGATGGATGAAAAACTGTTTTTT. Translated: CASSLQGMDEKLFF.

This clone was recorded once. This chain links TRBV28 with TRBJ1-6, with 7 bases fitting TRBD1. The germline V gene has CDR1 MDHEN and CDR2 SYDVKM. This CDR3 has 14 amino acids. Losses at the gene ends were 3 bases for V and 10 bases for J; bases not matched to a gene: 6. The CDR3 loop is CASSFATGLSPLHF. The DNA for the CDR3 is TGTGCCAGCAGTTTTGCGACAGGGCTCTCACCCCTCCACTTT.

This chain joins TRBV29-1 and TRBJ2-7, with 9 bases that match TRBD2. This CDR3 has 13 amino acids. In germline, CDR1 is SQVTM, CDR2 ANQGSEA. V trimming: 5 bases; J trimming: 5 bases; junction bases outside the gene matches: 7. CDR3 in DNA: TGCAGCGTTACGGGACTAGCTTTCCACGAGCAGTACTTC. This translates into CSVTGLAFHEQYF.

The V and J genes are TRBV27 and TRBJ2-7; 11 bases are shared with TRBD2. V trimming: 6 bases; J trimming: 4 bases; junction bases outside the gene matches: 5. The CDR3 consists of 14 residues. The germline V gene has CDR1 MNHEY and CDR2 SMNVEV (reference sequence). For the CDR3, the DNA is TGTGCCAGCAGCATAGCGGGAGGGCCTTACGAGCAGTACTTC. Translated: CASSIAGGPYEQYF.

This chain links TRBV6-1 with TRBJ1-4; D perhaps matches TRBD1 (5 bases). V was clipped by 1 base and J by 7 bases, with 13 bases between them. The CDR3 spans 15 residues. Germline loops: CDR1 MNHNS, CDR2 SASEGT. CDR3 DNA sequence: TGTGCCAGCAGTGAAGGAGGAGGGGCGCCTGAAAAACTGTTTTTT. Its translation: CASSEGGGAPEKLFF.

This sequence joins TRBV9 and TRBJ2-7, with TRBD2 matching over 9 bases. Germline CDR1 reads SGDLS; CDR2 reads YYNGEE. The CDR3 extends over 16 amino acids. With 0 bases clipped from V and 0 bases from J, the junction kept 4 bases outside the gene matches. CDR3 nucleotide sequence: TGTGCCAGCAGCGTAGGCGGACTAGCGAGCTCCTACGAGCAGTACTTC. Protein: CASSVGGLASSYEQYF.

The chain employs TRBV19 and TRBJ2-5, with D perhaps TRBD2 (7 bases). Trimming left V 3 bases short and J 1 base short, with 12 bases between. There are 15 residues in the CDR3. Germline V gives CDR1 LNHDA, CDR2 SQIVND (reference sequence). The CDR3 sequence is CASSMGGGGQETQYF. In nucleotides, the CDR3 is TGTGCCAGTAGTATGGGGGGGGGCGGCCAAGAGACCCAGTACTTC.

The chain combines TRBV20-1 with TRBJ2-3; D not certain. V gave up 3 bases and J gave up 5 bases, with 6 bases separating them. Looked up from germline, CDR1 is DFQATT and CDR2 is SNEGSKA (reference sequence). The CDR3 covers 11 residues. CDR3: CSASPLDTQYF. In DNA form, the CDR3 reads TGCAGTGCTAGCCCTCTAGATACGCAGTATTTT.

The chain couples TRBV28 to TRBJ1-4; no clear D. The length of the CDR3 is 13 residues. V dropped 5 bases and J dropped 4 bases, with 8 bases sitting between them. Germline CDR1 is MDHEN and CDR2 is SYDVKM. CDR3 amino acids: CASSTTNNEKLFF. CDR3 DNA sequence: TGTGCCAGCAGTACCACAAATAATGAAAAACTGTTTTTT.

This clone was recorded once. V is TRBV23-1 and J is TRBJ2-2; the match to TRBD2 covers 7 bases. TRBV23-1 is marked as an open reading frame, function uncertain. Trimming at V came to 2 bases and at J to 2 bases, leaving 8 bases not matched to a gene. This CDR3 has 17 amino acids. In DNA, the CDR3 is TGCGCCAGCAGTCAAAGTTCCCCGGGACTAAACACCGGGGAGCTGTTTTTT. This encodes CASSQSSPGLNTGELFF.

The chain recombines TRBV5-6 with TRBJ1-2; D is perhaps TRBD1 (6 bases). CDR1 is SGHDT and CDR2 is YYEEEE in the germline V gene. V shed 4 bases and J shed 1 base, with 17 bases lying between them. The CDR3 loop spans 16 amino acids. The CDR3 spells CASSPLAGASNYGYTF. The CDR3 DNA reads TGTGCCAGCAGCCCCCTTGCGGGGGCAAGTAACTATGGCTACACCTTC.

The gene calls are TRBV28 and TRBJ1-1, with D unclear. CDR3 length: 13 amino acids. CDR1 and CDR2 from the germline V gene are MDHEN and SYDVKM. Trimming removed 3 bases from V and 5 bases from J, with 10 bases in between. DNA of the CDR3: TGTGCCAGCAGTTTGGGTTGGGAGACTGAAGCTTTCTTT. This gives the protein CASSLGWETEAFF.

V gene TRBV11-2 combines with J gene TRBJ1-1; D is perhaps TRBD1 (5 bases). The CDR3 length is 13 residues. In germline, CDR1 is SGHAT, CDR2 FQNNGV. V lost 3 bases and J lost 6, with 11 bases in between. The CDR3 nucleotides read TGTGCCAGCAGCTTGGGGGGTGCGGCTGAAGCTTTCTTT. Translation gives CASSLGGAAEAFF.

V is TRBV18 and J is TRBJ2-7; 11 positions match TRBD2. V shed 4 bases, J shed 3 bases, and the junction held 2 bases outside the gene matches. This CDR3 region has 14 residues. Germline V CDR1 and CDR2: KGHSH, LQKENI. The CDR3 loop is CASSRGTSGYEQYF. CDR3 sequence (DNA): TGTGCCAGCTCACGCGGGACTAGCGGCTACGAGCAGTACTTC. Complete variable domain (other parts from reference TRBV18 and TRBJ2-7): NAGVMQNPRHLVRRRGQEARLRCSPMKGHSHVYWYRQLPEEGLKFMVYLQKENIIDESGMPKERFSAEFPKEGPSILRIQQVVRGDSAAYFCASSRGTSGYEQYFGPGTRLTVT.